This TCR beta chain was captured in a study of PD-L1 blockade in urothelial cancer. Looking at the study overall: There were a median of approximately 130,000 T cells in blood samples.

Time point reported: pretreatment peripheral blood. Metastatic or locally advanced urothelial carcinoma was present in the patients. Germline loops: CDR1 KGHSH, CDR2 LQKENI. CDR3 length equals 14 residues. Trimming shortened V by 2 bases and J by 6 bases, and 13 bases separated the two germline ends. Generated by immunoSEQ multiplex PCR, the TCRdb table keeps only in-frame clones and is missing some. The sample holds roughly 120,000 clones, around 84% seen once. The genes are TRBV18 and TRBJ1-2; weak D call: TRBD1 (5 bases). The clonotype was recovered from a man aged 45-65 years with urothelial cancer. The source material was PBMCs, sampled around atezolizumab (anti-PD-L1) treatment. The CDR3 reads CASSPVLGGDGYTF. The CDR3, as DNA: TGTGCCAGCTCACCAGTGTTGGGAGGGGATGGCTACACCTTC.